One sample yielded the 13 T cell receptor beta chains listed below, sequenced in a study of shared clonotypes between healthy human individuals. Naive CD8 cells lacked CD45RO, underwent positive selection for CCR7 and left out terminally differentiated effector memory CD45RA+ cells. Here immunoSEQ multiplex PCR was the method, and the copy in TCRdb shows in-frame clones only, minus some. The sample holds 2 million to 2.5 million clones; about 95% are singletons and the top ten take 0.9% to 1.3%. Material: naive CD8+ T cells sorted from blood. The receptors come from a man aged 18 to 29 in good health.

This chain connects TRBV7-9 to TRBJ2-7; 9 bases align to TRBD2. Per germline, CDR1 SEHNR and CDR2 FQNEAQ (reference sequence). V gave up 2 bases and J gave up 8 bases; unmatched junction bases: 7. The CDR3 spans 14 residues. In DNA form, the CDR3 reads TGTGCCAGCAGCTTAACATCGCTAGCGGGAAAGCAGTACTTC. It translates to CASSLTSLAGKQYF.

V usage is TRBV2 and J usage is TRBJ2-1; D not certain. Germline CDR1 and CDR2: SNHLY and FYNNEI. The ends were cut back, 3 bases at V and 4 bases at J, with 16 bases in the middle. The CDR3 sequence is 16 residues long. The CDR3, as DNA: TGTGCCAGCAGTGAGTCAACGGGTCCCTATTACAATGAGCAGTTCTTC. Translating it yields CASSESTGPYYNEQFF.

This clone was counted a few times. In the same sample, other DNA sequences code for this CDR3. J is TRBJ1-2 and V is TRBV7-9; D is ambiguous. This CDR3 is 12 amino acids long. Trimming removed 1 base at V and 7 bases at J, with 7 bases between. The germline V gene encodes CDR1 SEHNR and CDR2 FQNEAQ (reference sequence). CDR3 protein: CASSLEGSGYTF. The CDR3 nucleotides are TGTGCCAGCAGCTTAGAAGGGAGTGGCTACACCTTC.

This CDR3 reads CASSRDSRSSYNEQFF. Written as DNA, the CDR3 is TGTGCCAGCAGCCGAGACAGCCGAAGCTCCTACAATGAGCAGTTCTTC. This chain links TRBV7-2 with TRBJ2-1, with D possibly TRBD1 on 5 matching bases. V lost 5 bases, J lost 0 bases, and 14 bases lay in between. The CDR3 length is 16 residues. CDR1 is SGHTA, CDR2 FQGNSA, per germline.

The rearrangement links TRBV7-9 to TRBJ2-5; D is possibly TRBD1 (5 bases). Germline V gene data show CDR1 as SEHNR and CDR2 as FQNEAQ (reference sequence). The CDR3 sequence is 15 residues long. Trimming cost V 3 bases and J 5 bases, with 16 bases left between them. The CDR3 DNA reads TGTGCCAGCAGCTTGGTACAGGTACTGAGGGAGACCCAGTACTTC. It translates to CASSLVQVLRETQYF.

The chain links TRBV18 to TRBJ2-7; possibly TRBD1 for D (5 bases). The CDR3 loop spans 13 amino acids. The V gene's germline CDR1 is KGHSH and CDR2 LQKENI. Trimming stripped 5 bases from V and 2 bases from J, with 10 bases between. In nucleotides, the CDR3 is TGTGCCAGCTCAGAACGACAGACCTACGAGCAGTACTTC. It yields the protein CASSERQTYEQYF.

The chain recombines TRBV15 with TRBJ1-4, with D unclear. The CDR3 consists of 16 residues. V was shortened by 0 bases and J by 8 bases, with 16 bases between the two germline ends. Per germline, CDR1 LNHNV and CDR2 YYDKDF (reference sequence). This CDR3 is CATSRDRGSGLEKLFF. In DNA form, the CDR3 reads TGTGCCACCAGCAGAGATCGCGGGTCGGGCTTGGAAAAACTGTTTTTT.

The genes are TRBV27 and TRBJ2-7; a possible D gene is TRBD1 (6 bases). Germline V gene data show CDR1 as MNHEY and CDR2 as SMNVEV (reference sequence). The CDR3 has 14 amino acids. V was shortened by 4 bases and J by 3 bases, with 13 bases between the two germline ends. The CDR3 region has the DNA TGTGCCAGCAGTTCCACAGGGATTATCTACGAGCAGTACTTC. This encodes CASSSTGIIYEQYF.

CDR3 amino acids: CASSSPDRWGYTF. The CDR3 DNA reads TGTGCCAGCAGTTCCCCCGACAGATGGGGCTACACCTTC. The chain couples TRBV6-5 to TRBJ1-2; perhaps TRBD1 as D (5 bases). The CDR3 is made up of 13 amino acids. V lost 4 bases, J lost 8 bases, and 14 bases lay in between. CDR1 MNHEY and CDR2 SVGAGI come from the germline V gene.

The chain carries TRBV15 and TRBJ1-1; D unresolved. Trimming stripped 0 bases from V and 4 bases from J, with 9 bases between. This CDR3 spans 14 amino acids. Germline V gives CDR1 LNHNV, CDR2 YYDKDF (reference sequence). The CDR3 protein is CATSRDTALTEAFF. CDR3 nucleotide sequence: TGTGCCACCAGCAGAGATACAGCTCTCACTGAAGCTTTCTTT.

This rearrangement joins TRBV4-1 to TRBJ1-4, with TRBD1 identical over 9 bases. Germline loops: CDR1 MGHRA, CDR2 YSYEKL. Germline trimming cut 4 bases from V and 5 bases from J; bases unmatched to any gene: 11. CDR3 length equals 17 residues. DNA of the CDR3: TGCGCCAGCAGCCCCACCGGGACAGGGAACCAAAATGAAAAACTGTTTTTT. Protein sequence: CASSPTGTGNQNEKLFF.

J is TRBJ2-1 and V is TRBV30, with TRBD2 matching 7 bases. This CDR3 has 14 amino acids. Trimming cost V 4 bases and J 8 bases; bases outside gene matches: 11. The germline gives CDR1 GTSNPN, CDR2 SVGIG (reference sequence). In DNA form, the CDR3 reads TGTGCCTGGATGGGCGCCAGCGGGATCCATGAGCAGTTCTTC. Translation: CAWMGASGIHEQFF.

J is TRBJ2-7 and V is TRBV4-1; no clear D. V shed 5 bases and J shed 4 bases, with 15 bases lying between them. CDR3 length: 14 residues. Germline V gene sequence: CDR1 MGHRA, CDR2 YSYEKL. The CDR3 loop is CASSYLREGYEQYF. The CDR3 DNA sequence: TGCGCCAGCAGCTACCTTAGGGAAGGGTACGAGCAGTACTTC.